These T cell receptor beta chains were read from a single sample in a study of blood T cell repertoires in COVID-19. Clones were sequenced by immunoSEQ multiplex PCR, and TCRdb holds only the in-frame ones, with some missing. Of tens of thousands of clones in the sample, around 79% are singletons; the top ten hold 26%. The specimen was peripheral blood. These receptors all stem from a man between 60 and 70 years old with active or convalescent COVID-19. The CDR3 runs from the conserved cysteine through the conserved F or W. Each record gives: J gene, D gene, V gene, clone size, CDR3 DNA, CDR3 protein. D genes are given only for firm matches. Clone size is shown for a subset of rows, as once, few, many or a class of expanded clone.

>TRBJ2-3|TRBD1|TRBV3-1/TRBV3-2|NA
TGTGCCAGCAGCCATCAGTTGGGGACAGGGTTAGCAGATACGCAGTATTTT
CASSHQLGTGLADTQYF
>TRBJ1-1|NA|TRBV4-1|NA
TGCGCCAGCAGCCAAGACCGGCAGGGGAGAACTGAAGCTTTCTTT
CASSQDRQGRTEAFF
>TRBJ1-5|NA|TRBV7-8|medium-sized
TGTGCCAGCAGCTTAGGTGGTCCTTCTGACTCGTACAATCAGCCCCAGCATTTT
CASSLGGPSDSYNQPQHF
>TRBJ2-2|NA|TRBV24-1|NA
TGTGCCACCAGTGGAGGGAACGCGAACACCGGGGAGCTGTTTTTT
CATSGGNANTGELFF
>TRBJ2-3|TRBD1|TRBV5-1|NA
TGCGCCAGCAGCTCCGGGACAGGGAATACAGATACGCAGTATTTT
CASSSGTGNTDTQYF
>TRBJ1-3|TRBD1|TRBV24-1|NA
TGTGCCACCAGTGATCCGACAGGGGGACAAGGAAACACCATATATTTT
CATSDPTGGQGNTIYF
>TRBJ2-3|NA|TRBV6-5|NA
TGTGCCAGCAGTTACTCGTCAGGGATTGGGTCAGATACGCAGTATTTT
CASSYSSGIGSDTQYF
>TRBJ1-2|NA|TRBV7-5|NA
TGTGTCAGAAGCTCCCGGACAGGGGGCTCGTATGGCTACACCTTC
CVRSSRTGGSYGYTF
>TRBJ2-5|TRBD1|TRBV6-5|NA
TGTGCCAGCAGTTACGACGCCAGGGGGCGCGAGGAGACCCAGTACTTC
CASSYDARGREETQYF
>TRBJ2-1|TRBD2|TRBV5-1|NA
TGCGCCAGCAGCTCAATTAGCGGGGGGGCGAGAGAGCAGTTCTTC
CASSSISGGAREQFF
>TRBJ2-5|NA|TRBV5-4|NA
TGTGCCAGCAGCTTAGGCGGGAACCAAGAGACCCAGTACTTC
CASSLGGNQETQYF
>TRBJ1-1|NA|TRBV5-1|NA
TGCGCCAGCAGCTTGCTCCTTTCAGTGAACACTGAAGCTTTCTTT
CASSLLLSVNTEAFF
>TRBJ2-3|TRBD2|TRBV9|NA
TGTGCCAGCAGCCCGAGAGCGGGGGGAAGCACAGATACGCAGTATTTT
CASSPRAGGSTDTQYF
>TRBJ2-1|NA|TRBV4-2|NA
TGTGCCAGCAGCGGCCGGGACACCGCCTACAATGAGCAGTTCTTC
CASSGRDTAYNEQFF
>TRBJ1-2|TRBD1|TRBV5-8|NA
TGTGCCAGCAGCCTACAGGGGACCTATGGCTACACCTTC
CASSLQGTYGYTF
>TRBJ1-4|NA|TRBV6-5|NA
TGTGCCAGCAACCTTTCACGTACCCCGGGGGAAAAACTGTTTTTT
CASNLSRTPGEKLFF
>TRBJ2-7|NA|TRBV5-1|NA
TGCGCCAGCAGCCCCACAGGTACAGGGTCCTACGAGCAGTACTTC
CASSPTGTGSYEQYF
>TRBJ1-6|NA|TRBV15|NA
TGTGCCACCAGCAGAGATCCCCGTACCTATAATTCACCCCTCCACTTT
CATSRDPRTYNSPLHF
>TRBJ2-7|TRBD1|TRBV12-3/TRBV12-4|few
TGTGCCAGCAGTTTAAACAGGGGCTACGAGCAGTACTTC
CASSLNRGYEQYF
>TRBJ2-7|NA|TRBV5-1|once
TGCGCCAGCAGCCCAACAGGGAGCTCCTACGAGCAGTACTTC
CASSPTGSSYEQYF
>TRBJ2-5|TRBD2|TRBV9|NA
TGTGCCAGCAGCTCTAGCGGAGCGGAGACCCAGTACTTC
CASSSSGAETQYF
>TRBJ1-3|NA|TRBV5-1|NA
TGCGCCAGCAGCTTGGGAGCAGGATTCAGTGGAAACACCATATATTTT
CASSLGAGFSGNTIYF
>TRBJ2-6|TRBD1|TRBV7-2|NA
TGTGCCAGCAGCTTGCGGACAGGGGGCGACCGGGGGGCCAACGTCCTGACTTTC
CASSLRTGGDRGANVLTF
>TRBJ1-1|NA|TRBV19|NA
TGTGCCAGTAGTATCGGGGTGGGGATGAACACTGAAGCTTTCTTT
CASSIGVGMNTEAFF
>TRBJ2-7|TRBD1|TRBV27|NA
TGTGCCAGCAGTTTAAAAGGACAGGGCTACGAGCAGTACTTC
CASSLKGQGYEQYF
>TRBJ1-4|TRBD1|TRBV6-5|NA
TGTGCCAGCAGTCCGGACAGGGCTGGTGAAAAACTGTTTTTT
CASSPDRAGEKLFF
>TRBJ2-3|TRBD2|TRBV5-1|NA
TGCGCCAGCAGCTTGACTAGCGGGGGGGCAGATACGCAGTATTTT
CASSLTSGGADTQYF
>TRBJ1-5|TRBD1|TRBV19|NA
TGTGCCAGTGACAGGGGTGGGAATCAGCCCCAGCATTTT
CASDRGGNQPQHF
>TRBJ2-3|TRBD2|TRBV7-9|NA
TGTGCCAGCAGCGCAGGACTAGCGGGGGCCCTCACAGATACGCAGTATTTT
CASSAGLAGALTDTQYF
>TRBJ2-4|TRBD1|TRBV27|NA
TGTGCCAGCAGTTTAAGGGGGACAGGGGGCTTGACTCCCCACATTCAGTACTTC
CASSLRGTGGLTPHIQYF
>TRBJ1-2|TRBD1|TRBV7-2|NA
TGTGCCAGCAGTTCGGGACAGGGCCGGGGCTATGGCTACACCTTC
CASSSGQGRGYGYTF
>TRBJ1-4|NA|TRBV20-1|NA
TGCAGTGCTACTGACACCGGGATCGGTAATGAAAAACTGTTTTTT
CSATDTGIGNEKLFF
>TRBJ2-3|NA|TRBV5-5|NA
TGTGCCAGCAGCTTCCTGTTTACTAGCACAGATACGCAGTATTTT
CASSFLFTSTDTQYF
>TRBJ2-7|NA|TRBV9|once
TGTGCCAGCAGCGCCGGCGGGTCCTACGAGCAGTACTTC
CASSAGGSYEQYF
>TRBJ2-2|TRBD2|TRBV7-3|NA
TGTGCCAGCAGCTTTTCCGGGACTAGAGGCACCGGGGAGCTGTTTTTT
CASSFSGTRGTGELFF
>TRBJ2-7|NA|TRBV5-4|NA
TGTGCCAGCAGCTTGGCCTTTCAGGACGAGCAGTACTTC
CASSLAFQDEQYF
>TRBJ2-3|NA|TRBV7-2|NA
TGTGCCAGCAGCTTAGGGACAGTAGTAGGAGATACGCAGTATTTT
CASSLGTVVGDTQYF
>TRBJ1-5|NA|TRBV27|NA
TGTGCCAGCAGTCTCAGAATTAGCAATCAGCCCCAGCATTTT
CASSLRISNQPQHF
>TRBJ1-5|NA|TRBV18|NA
TGTGCCAGCTCACCCCAGGGTAGCAATCAGCCCCAGCATTTT
CASSPQGSNQPQHF
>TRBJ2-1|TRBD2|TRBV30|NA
TGTGCCTGGAGCCCTACTAGCGGCCCTTACAATGAGCAGTTCTTC
CAWSPTSGPYNEQFF
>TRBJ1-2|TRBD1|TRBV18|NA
TGTGCCAGCTCACCACCGTTGGGGACAGAGGAAAACTATGGCTACACCTTC
CASSPPLGTEENYGYTF
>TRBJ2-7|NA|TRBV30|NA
TGTGCCTGGAGTGTACTCCCCCTAGATAGCTCCTACGAGCAGTACTTC
CAWSVLPLDSSYEQYF
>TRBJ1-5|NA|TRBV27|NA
TGTGCCAGCAGTTTAGGTAGAGGGCAGATCAATCAGCCCCAGCATTTT
CASSLGRGQINQPQHF
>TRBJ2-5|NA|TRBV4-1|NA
TGCGCCAGCAGCTTACAGGTTGGGGAGACCCAGTACTTC
CASSLQVGETQYF
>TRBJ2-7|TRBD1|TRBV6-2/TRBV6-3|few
TGTGCCAGCAGTGACACCGGGACAGTCTACGAGCAGTACTTC
CASSDTGTVYEQYF
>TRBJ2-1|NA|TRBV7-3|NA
TGTGCCAGCAGCTTAAACGGATGGACAGATCTATCCTACAATGAGCAGTTCTTC
CASSLNGWTDLSYNEQFF
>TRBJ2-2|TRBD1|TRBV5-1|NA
TGCGCCAGCAGCTTGACAGGGGGCGCGGCCGGGGAGCTGTTTTTT
CASSLTGGAAGELFF